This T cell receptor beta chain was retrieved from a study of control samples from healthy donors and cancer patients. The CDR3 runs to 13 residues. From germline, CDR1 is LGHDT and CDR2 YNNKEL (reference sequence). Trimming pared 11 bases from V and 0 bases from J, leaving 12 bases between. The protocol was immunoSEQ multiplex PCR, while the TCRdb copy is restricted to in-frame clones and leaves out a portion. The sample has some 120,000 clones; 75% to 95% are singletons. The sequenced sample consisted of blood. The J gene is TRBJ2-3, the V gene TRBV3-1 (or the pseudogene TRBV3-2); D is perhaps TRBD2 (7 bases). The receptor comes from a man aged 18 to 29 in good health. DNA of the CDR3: TGTGCCGCGGGGGCGGCTAGCACAGATACGCAGTATTTT. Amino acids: CAAGAASTDTQYF.